Each of the 13 T cell receptor beta chains below was sequenced from the same sample in a study of shared clonotypes between healthy human individuals. Sequencing was performed with immunoSEQ multiplex PCR; in TCRdb, only in-frame clones are kept and a portion is missing. This table holds roughly 2,500,000 clones, more than 85% found once. Material: naive CD4+ T cells from PBMCs. Subset: CD45RA+ positively selected. The origin of the receptors is a man between 18 and 35 years old in good health. Some clones in this sample may be carry-over from other donors' samples.

The chain is built from TRBV18 and TRBJ2-1, with a possible D match to TRBD1 (7 bases). The CDR3 covers 13 residues. Germline CDR1 reads KGHSH; CDR2 reads LQKENI. Trimming removed 1 base at V and 9 bases at J, with 10 bases between. This CDR3 is CASSPLQGGEQFF. CDR3 DNA sequence: TGTGCCAGCTCACCACTGCAGGGGGGTGAGCAGTTCTTC.

This clone was seen once. The chain is built from TRBV29-1 and TRBJ2-3; D may be TRBD2 (5 bases). Germline CDR1 reads SQVTM; CDR2 reads ANQGSEA. Between the trimmed V and J ends, which lost 5 bases and 5 bases, there was a span of 17 bases. The CDR3 length is 14 residues. CDR3 protein: CSVTARLARDTQYF. Written as DNA, the CDR3 is TGCAGCGTTACCGCCCGGCTAGCACGAGATACGCAGTATTTT.

The rearrangement joins TRBV5-1 to TRBJ2-1; 10 positions match TRBD2. The V gene's germline CDR1 is SGHRS and CDR2 YFSETQ. This CDR3 comprises 16 residues. J lost 1 base, V lost 7 bases, and 8 bases had no gene match. CDR3 nucleotide sequence: TGCGCCAGCGCTCTAGCGGGAGCGGTTTCCTACAATGAGCAGTTCTTC. Translation: CASALAGAVSYNEQFF.

The genes are TRBV7-3 and TRBJ2-4; possible D gene TRBD1, 6 bases. This CDR3 has 15 amino acids. Trimming cost V 1 base and J 5 bases, with 12 bases left between them. CDR1 is SGHTA and CDR2 is FQGTGA in the germline V gene. The CDR3 DNA reads as TGTGCCAGCAGCTTAAGAGGGGGTGCGGAAAACATTCAGTACTTC. Translation: CASSLRGGAENIQYF.

CDR3 bases: TGTGCCAGCAGCTTATCCCCGACAGATACGCAGTATTTT. This encodes CASSLSPTDTQYF. The rearrangement uses TRBV7-9 and TRBJ2-3; D unresolved. Trimming shortened V by 2 bases and J by 3 bases, and 6 bases separated the two germline ends. This CDR3 region has 13 residues. In germline, CDR1 is SEHNR, CDR2 FQNEAQ (reference sequence).

This chain connects TRBV7-3 to TRBJ2-7; TRBD1 matches at 11 bases. Trimming at V came to 5 bases and at J to 4 bases, leaving 7 bases not matched to a gene. Per germline, CDR1 SGHTA and CDR2 FQGTGA. There are 15 residues in the CDR3. In DNA form, the CDR3 reads TGTGCCAGCAGCAGATCCGGGACAGGGGGATACGAGCAGTACTTC. This gives the protein CASSRSGTGGYEQYF.

V gene TRBV18 combines with J gene TRBJ2-7; the D gene could be TRBD1 or TRBD2 (5 bases each). The germline gives CDR1 KGHSH, CDR2 LQKENI. The CDR3 contains 13 residues. The V end was cut by 5 bases, the J end by 3 bases, with 11 bases between. CDR3 bases: TGTGCCAGCTCAGGGCAGGGAGTCTACGAGCAGTACTTC. Protein sequence: CASSGQGVYEQYF. Supplemented by reference TRBV18 and TRBJ2-7, the full variable domain reads NAGVMQNPRHLVRRRGQEARLRCSPMKGHSHVYWYRQLPEEGLKFMVYLQKENIIDESGMPKERFSAEFPKEGPSILRIQQVVRGDSAAYFCASSGQGVYEQYFGPGTRLTVT.

The V gene is TRBV2, the J gene TRBJ2-7; D remains ambiguous. Between the trimmed V and J ends, which lost 8 bases and 6 bases, there was a span of 11 bases. The length of the CDR3 is 11 residues. From germline, CDR1 is SNHLY and CDR2 FYNNEI. As DNA, the CDR3 is TGTGCCAGCGGAGTAGCTTTCGAGCAGTACTTC. Amino acid sequence: CASGVAFEQYF.

V and J are TRBV5-6 and TRBJ2-2; maybe TRBD2 (7 bases). The germline gives CDR1 SGHDT, CDR2 YYEEEE. With 3 bases removed from V and 2 bases from J, the gap between germline ends came to 14 bases. The CDR3 consists of 16 residues. CDR3 bases: TGTGCCAGCAGCTGGCGGGGGACAAGTAACACCGGGGAGCTGTTTTTT. Protein product: CASSWRGTSNTGELFF.

On this clone: A much bigger clone sits one base away, suggesting this may be a read error. This chain uses TRBV5-4 with TRBJ2-5; D is ambiguous. Per the germline V gene, CDR1 is SGHNT and CDR2 is YYREEE (reference sequence). The germline V and J ends were trimmed by 2 bases and 3 bases, with 2 bases remaining between them. The CDR3 runs to 11 residues. Written as DNA, the CDR3 is TGTGCCAGCAGCTTTGAAGAGACCCAGTACTTC. Protein: CASSFEETQYF.

The gene calls are TRBV19 and TRBJ2-7, with D maybe TRBD1 (7 bases). The CDR3 is 15 residues long. In germline, CDR1 is LNHDA, CDR2 SQIVND (reference sequence). The V end was cut by 3 bases, the J end by 6 bases, with 18 bases between. The CDR3 reads CASSIGGGVSSEQYF. The CDR3 region has the DNA TGTGCCAGTAGTATCGGAGGGGGCGTTAGTTCCGAGCAGTACTTC.

The CDR3 DNA reads as TGTGCCAGCAGTCCGTCGGGGGGGGGCGCTGGCTACACCTTC. Protein product: CASSPSGGGAGYTF. The chain is built from TRBV27 and TRBJ1-2; D possibly corresponds to TRBD1 (6 bases). Germline V gene data show CDR1 as MNHEY and CDR2 as SMNVEV (reference sequence). The germline V and J ends were trimmed by 5 bases and 7 bases, with 17 bases remaining between them. The length of the CDR3 is 14 residues.

As concerns this clone: The sample contains more than one DNA sequence encoding this CDR3. V and J are TRBV19 and TRBJ2-7, with 10 bases identical to TRBD2. V shed 5 bases and J 4 bases; nucleotides not matched to a gene: 2. CDR3 size: 13 residues. Germline CDR1 and CDR2: LNHDA and SQIVND (reference sequence). The CDR3 is CASSRTSGYEQYF. The CDR3 DNA follows: TGTGCCAGTAGTCGGACTAGCGGATACGAGCAGTACTTC.